The 11 T cell receptor beta chains given below trace back to one sample, sequenced in a study of OX40 agonist ivuxolimab in advanced cancers. Generated by immunoSEQ multiplex PCR, the TCRdb table keeps only in-frame clones and is missing some. The table has some 66,000 clones, around 86% seen once. The input for sequencing was CD4+ or CD8+ T cells sorted from blood, taken in a trial of the OX40 agonist ivuxolimab. Receptors were obtained from an adult with an advanced solid tumor such as melanoma, head and neck, liver or kidney cancer.

The chain uses TRBV9 and TRBJ2-5; D possibly corresponds to TRBD2 (6 bases). Trimming shortened V by 3 bases and J by 3 bases, and 12 bases separated the two germline ends. CDR1 and CDR2 from the germline V gene are SGDLS and YYNGEE. This CDR3 has 14 amino acids. The CDR3 DNA sequence: TGTGCCAGCAGCGGGGGACTCGCTAAAGAGACCCAGTACTTC. It yields the protein CASSGGLAKETQYF.

The chain carries TRBV6-6 and TRBJ1-6; possible D gene TRBD1, 5 bases. V shed 2 bases and J shed 0 bases, with 8 bases lying between them. The CDR3 totals 16 residues. CDR1 and CDR2 (germline): MNHNY, SVGAGI (reference sequence). The CDR3 DNA sequence: TGTGCCAGCAGTTACAGGGGAGGCTCCTATAATTCACCCCTCCACTTT. It is translated as CASSYRGGSYNSPLHF.

The chain recombines TRBV19 with TRBJ1-5, with D possibly matching TRBD1 (6 bases). Trimming removed 6 bases from V and 6 bases from J, with 9 bases in between. Germline V gene sequence: CDR1 LNHDA, CDR2 SQIVND (reference sequence). The CDR3 length is 12 residues. The CDR3 DNA follows: TGTGCCAGTAGGTTCAGGGGTCAGCCCCAGCATTTT. It encodes CASRFRGQPQHF.

In this sample, this clone turned up a few times. The gene calls are TRBV7-9 and TRBJ1-2; no clear D. The CDR3 runs to 8 residues. V was cut by 4 bases and J by 12 bases, with 3 bases left in between. The germline gives CDR1 SEHNR, CDR2 FQNEAQ (reference sequence). The CDR3 sequence is CASSSHTF. CDR3 bases: TGTGCCAGCAGCTCCCACACCTTC.

V and J are TRBV27 and TRBJ2-5, with TRBD2 matching over 8 bases. Germline CDR1 reads MNHEY; CDR2 reads SMNVEV (reference sequence). Trimming removed 0 bases from V and 2 bases from J; junction bases left unmatched: 8. This CDR3 is 17 amino acids long. CDR3 bases: TGTGCCAGCAGTTTATCGGGAAGCGGGGGTGGACAAGAGACCCAGTACTTC. Amino acids: CASSLSGSGGGQETQYF.

The V call is TRBV4-1, the J call TRBJ2-3, with D unclear. The germline V gene has CDR1 MGHRA and CDR2 YSYEKL. The CDR3 length is 14 residues. V shed 3 bases and J shed 1 base, with 8 bases lying between them. DNA for the CDR3: TGCGCCAGCAGCCAGGGTCGAGGCACAGATACGCAGTATTTT. Residues: CASSQGRGTDTQYF.

This clone was seen a single time. The V and J genes are TRBV5-1 and TRBJ2-7; D not certain. V lost 0 bases to trimming and J lost 3 bases, with 10 bases between them. CDR3 length equals 14 residues. Per germline, CDR1 SGHRS and CDR2 YFSETQ. This CDR3 reads CASSLGREFYEQYF. CDR3 sequence (DNA): TGCGCCAGCAGCTTGGGTAGAGAATTCTACGAGCAGTACTTC. Using reference TRBV5-1 and TRBJ2-7 for the parts outside the CDR3, the full variable domain is KAGVTQTPRYLIKTRGQQVTLSCSPISGHRSVSWYQQTPGQGLQFLFEYFSETQRNKGNFPGRFSGRQFSNSRSEMNVSTLELGDSALYLCASSLGREFYEQYFGPGTRLTVT.

The V and J genes are TRBV11-3 and TRBJ2-1; no clear D. The V end was cut by 2 bases, the J end by 5 bases, with 4 bases between. The CDR3 length is 12 residues. Per germline, CDR1 SGHNT and CDR2 YENEEA. The CDR3 sequence: CASSLRDNEQFF. The CDR3 DNA sequence: TGTGCCAGCAGCTTAAGGGACAATGAGCAGTTCTTC.

The V gene is TRBV6-6, the J gene TRBJ1-2; TRBD1 matches at 9 bases. Germline V gene sequence: CDR1 MNHNY, CDR2 SVGAGI (reference sequence). This CDR3 is 15 amino acids long. V was clipped by 6 bases and J by 5 bases; unmatched bases: 10. CDR3 sequence reads: CASSQTTGGAYGYTF. CDR3 sequence (DNA): TGTGCCAGCAGCCAGACGACAGGGGGTGCGTATGGCTACACCTTC.

With regard to this clone: In the same sample, other DNA sequences code for this CDR3. The chain combines TRBV6-5 with TRBJ1-1; 7 nucleotides line up with TRBD1. With V trimmed by 0 bases and J by 8 bases, 9 bases remained unmatched. The CDR3 totals 15 residues. The germline V gene encodes CDR1 MNHEY and CDR2 SVGAGI. The CDR3 bases are TGTGCCAGCAGTTACTCGACGGGGGGAGGGGGCGAAGCTTTCTTT. Protein: CASSYSTGGGGEAFF.

This sequence joins TRBV5-5 and TRBJ2-4; the match to TRBD1 covers 7 bases. J was trimmed by 7 bases and V by 2 bases; bases with no gene match: 0. The CDR3 covers 12 residues. The V gene's germline CDR1 is SGHKS and CDR2 YYEKEE (reference sequence). For the CDR3, the DNA is TGTGCCAGCAGCTTACAGGGGAACATTCAGTACTTC. It specifies CASSLQGNIQYF. The whole variable domain, filled in from reference TRBV5-5 and TRBJ2-4, reads DAGVTQSPTHLIKTRGQQVTLRCSPISGHKSVSWYQQVLGQGPQFIFQYYEKEERGRGNFPDRFSARQFPNYSSELNVNALLLGDSALYLCASSLQGNIQYFGAGTRLSVL.